The 10 T cell receptor beta chains presented below share a single source sample, sequenced in a study of T cells in narcolepsy. Sequencing used immunoSEQ multiplex PCR; TCRdb keeps in-frame clones, though not all of them. The sample consists of roughly 30,000 clones, 60% to 80% of them appearing once. The source material was memory (CD45RA-) CD4+ T cells from blood. The origin of the receptors is a human donor in good health.

The CDR3 DNA reads TGTGCCAGCAGTCTAGGTGATGGGGGTCGTACTGAAGCTTTCTTT. Its protein product is CASSLGDGGRTEAFF. The chain carries TRBV27 and TRBJ1-1, with D tentatively TRBD1 (5 bases). This CDR3 is built from 15 residues. The V gene's germline CDR1 is MNHEY and CDR2 SMNVEV (reference sequence). The V end was cut by 5 bases, the J end by 5 bases, with 18 bases between.

This clone occurred a few times. This chain joins TRBV30 and TRBJ2-5, with 12 bases identical to TRBD2. Trimming at V came to 3 bases and at J to 4 bases, leaving 0 bases not matched to a gene. CDR1 GTSNPN and CDR2 SVGIG come from the germline V gene (reference sequence). The CDR3 is made up of 13 amino acids. The CDR3 nucleotides are TGTGCCTGGAGGGGACTAGCGGGAGAGACCCAGTACTTC. This encodes CAWRGLAGETQYF. The whole variable domain, remainder taken from reference TRBV30 and TRBJ2-5, is SQTIHQWPATLVQPVGSPLSLECTVEGTSNPNLYWYRQAAGRGLQLLFYSVGIGQISSEVPQNLSASRPQDRQFILSSKKLLLSDSGFYLCAWRGLAGETQYFGPGTRLLVL.

The chain has TRBV2 and TRBJ2-1; D is tentatively TRBD1 or TRBD2 (6 bases each). Trimming removed 5 bases at V and 6 bases at J, with 14 bases between. CDR3 length: 14 residues. Germline V gene data show CDR1 as SNHLY and CDR2 as FYNNEI. In nucleotides, the CDR3 is TGTGCCAGCAGTAGGGGGGTTAGCGGCAATGAGCAGTTCTTC. This gives the protein CASSRGVSGNEQFF.

The gene calls are TRBV6-1 and TRBJ1-1, with 7 positions matching TRBD1. CDR1 is MNHNS, CDR2 SASEGT, per germline. This CDR3 has 14 amino acids. V shed 6 bases and J 3 bases; nucleotides not matched to a gene: 7. In DNA form, the CDR3 reads TGTGCCAGCAGCCGACAGGGAGGGGACACTGAAGCTTTCTTT. Translating it yields CASSRQGGDTEAFF.

This chain links TRBV30 with TRBJ1-1; D not resolved. V lost 0 bases and J lost 6, with 8 bases in between. The CDR3 has 12 amino acids. Looked up from germline, CDR1 is GTSNPN and CDR2 is SVGIG (reference sequence). CDR3 DNA: TGTGCCTGGAGTGTCAGAAGGGCTGAAGCTTTCTTT. Translating gives CAWSVRRAEAFF.

This chain links TRBV5-1 with TRBJ2-1; unclear D gene. This CDR3 is built from 15 residues. The germline CDR1 and CDR2 sequences are SGHRS and YFSETQ. V lost 0 bases and J 3 bases, leaving 10 bases between the germline ends. The CDR3 loop is CASSLDRPDYNEQFF. Here the CDR3 DNA reads TGCGCCAGCAGCTTGGATCGCCCAGACTACAATGAGCAGTTCTTC. Variable domain in full (rest from reference TRBV5-1 and TRBJ2-1): KAGVTQTPRYLIKTRGQQVTLSCSPISGHRSVSWYQQTPGQGLQFLFEYFSETQRNKGNFPGRFSGRQFSNSRSEMNVSTLELGDSALYLCASSLDRPDYNEQFFGPGTRLTVL.

The chain uses TRBV2 and TRBJ2-1; 9 nucleotides align to TRBD1. V shed 4 bases, J shed 8 bases, and the junction held 6 bases outside the gene matches. From germline, CDR1 is SNHLY and CDR2 FYNNEI. The CDR3 is 14 amino acids. The CDR3, as DNA: TGTGCCAGCAGTGCGGGACAGGGTATTGATGAGCAGTTCTTC. Protein: CASSAGQGIDEQFF.

The chain employs TRBV7-6 and TRBJ2-5; D gene uncertain. Germline V gene lookup returns CDR1 SGHVS and CDR2 FNYEAQ. The ends were cut back, 3 bases at V and 5 bases at J, with 10 bases in the middle. The CDR3 is 13 amino acids. DNA for the CDR3: TGTGCCAGCAGCTTGAGAGATCGTGAGACCCAGTACTTC. Protein product: CASSLRDRETQYF.

The chain links TRBV7-7 to TRBJ2-1, with TRBD2 matching 7 bases. Trimming cost V 0 bases and J 6 bases; bases outside gene matches: 2. CDR1 and CDR2 from the germline V gene are SSHAT and FNYEAQ (reference sequence). The CDR3 extends over 14 amino acids. CDR3 loop: CASSLAGGFNEQFF. For the CDR3, the DNA is TGTGCCAGCAGCTTAGCGGGAGGGTTCAATGAGCAGTTCTTC.

This clone was counted a few times. The chain links TRBV2 to TRBJ1-2; D might be TRBD1 (5 bases). V lost 2 bases and J lost 4, with 14 bases in between. This CDR3 has 15 residues. Germline V lookup: CDR1 SNHLY, CDR2 FYNNEI. CDR3 residues: CASSERQGGIYGYTF. CDR3 DNA sequence: TGTGCCAGCAGTGAAAGGCAGGGTGGTATCTATGGCTACACCTTC. The whole variable domain, remainder taken from reference TRBV2 and TRBJ1-2, is EPEVTQTPSHQVTQMGQEVILRCVPISNHLYFYWYRQILGQKVEFLVSFYNNEISEKSEIFDDQFSVERPDGSNFTLKIRSTKLEDSAMYFCASSERQGGIYGYTFGSGTRLTVV.